This T cell receptor beta chain was recovered during a study of blood T cell repertoires in COVID-19. The overall study: Italy, Spain and the United States were the sources of the convalescent and acute COVID-19 samples. The cDNA or gDNA used as material had been derived from T cells, B-cell-depleted T cells, or PBMCs.

TCRdb keeps only in-frame clones here, not all; method: immunoSEQ multiplex PCR. The repertoire holds 250,000 to 350,000 clones, about nine tenths seen once, with 2.5% to 3.5% in the top ten. This CDR3 has 15 residues. Germline trimming cut 3 bases from V and 6 bases from J; bases unmatched to any gene: 6. In germline, CDR1 is SGDLS, CDR2 YYNGEE. The study drew participants aged about 18 to 89 years from approximately 23 US areas. The chain couples TRBV9 to TRBJ1-6; 7 positions match TRBD1. Sequencing was done on a sample of PBMCs or T cells enriched from blood (not recorded which). This sequence originates from a woman aged 45-59 years who had recovered from COVID-19. CDR3 protein: CASSARDSLNSPLHF. The CDR3 nucleotides read TGTGCCAGCAGCGCCCGGGACAGCCTTAATTCACCCCTCCACTTT.